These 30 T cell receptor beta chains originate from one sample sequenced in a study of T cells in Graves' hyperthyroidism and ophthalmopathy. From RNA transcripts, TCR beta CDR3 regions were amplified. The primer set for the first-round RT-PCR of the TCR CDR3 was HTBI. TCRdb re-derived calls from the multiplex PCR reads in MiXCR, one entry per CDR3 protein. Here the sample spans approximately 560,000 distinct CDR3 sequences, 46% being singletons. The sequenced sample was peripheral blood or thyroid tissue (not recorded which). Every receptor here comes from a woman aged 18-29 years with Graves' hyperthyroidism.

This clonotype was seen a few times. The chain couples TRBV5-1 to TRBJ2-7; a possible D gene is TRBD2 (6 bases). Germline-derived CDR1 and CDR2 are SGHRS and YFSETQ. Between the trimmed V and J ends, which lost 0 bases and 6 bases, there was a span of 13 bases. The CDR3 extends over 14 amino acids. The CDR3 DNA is TGCGCCAGCAGCTTGGATCTCGCGGGGCTCGAGCAGTACTTC. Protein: CASSLDLAGLEQYF.

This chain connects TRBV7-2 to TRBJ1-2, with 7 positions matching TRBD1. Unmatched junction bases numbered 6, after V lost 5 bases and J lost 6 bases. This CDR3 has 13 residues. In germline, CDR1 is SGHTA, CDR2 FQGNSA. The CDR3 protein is CASSRTGTDGYTF. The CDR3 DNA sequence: TGTGCCAGCAGCCGCACCGGGACAGATGGCTACACCTTC.

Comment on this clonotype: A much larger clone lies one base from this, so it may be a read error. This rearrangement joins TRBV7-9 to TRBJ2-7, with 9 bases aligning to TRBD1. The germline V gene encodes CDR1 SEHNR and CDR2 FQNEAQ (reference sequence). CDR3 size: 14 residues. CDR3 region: CASGLGDRAYEQYF. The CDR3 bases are TGTGCCAGCGGCTTAGGGGACAGGGCTTACGAGCAGTACTTC.

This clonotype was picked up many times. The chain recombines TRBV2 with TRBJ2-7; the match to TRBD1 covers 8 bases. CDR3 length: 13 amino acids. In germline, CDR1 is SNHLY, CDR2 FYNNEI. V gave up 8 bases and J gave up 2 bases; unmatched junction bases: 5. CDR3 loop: CASGTGGTYEQYF. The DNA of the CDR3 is TGTGCCAGCGGAACAGGGGGTACCTACGAGCAGTACTTC.

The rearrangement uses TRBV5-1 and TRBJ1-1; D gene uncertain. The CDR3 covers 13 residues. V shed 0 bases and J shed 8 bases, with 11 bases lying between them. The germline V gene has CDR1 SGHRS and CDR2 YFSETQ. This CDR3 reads CASSLGARREAFF. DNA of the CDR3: TGCGCCAGCAGCTTGGGGGCGCGAAGGGAAGCTTTCTTT.

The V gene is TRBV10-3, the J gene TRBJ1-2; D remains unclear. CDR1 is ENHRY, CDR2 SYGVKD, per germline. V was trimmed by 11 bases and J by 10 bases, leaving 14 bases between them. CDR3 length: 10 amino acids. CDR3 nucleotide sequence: TGTGCCGTCGAAGGGAATGCCTACACCTTC. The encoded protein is CAVEGNAYTF.

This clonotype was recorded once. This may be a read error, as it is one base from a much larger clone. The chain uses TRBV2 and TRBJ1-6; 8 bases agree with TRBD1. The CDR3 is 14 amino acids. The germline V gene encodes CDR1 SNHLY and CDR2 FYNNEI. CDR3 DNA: TGTGCCGGCAGCCTGGGACCAGGGGGCTCACCCCTCCACTTT. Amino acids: CAGSLGPGGSPLHF.

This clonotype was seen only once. CDR3 protein: CASGFGASEAFF. CDR3 bases: TGTGCTAGTGGTTTTGGGGCATCTGAAGCTTTCTTT. The chain employs TRBV12-5 and TRBJ1-1; maybe TRBD1 (5 bases). Germline loops: CDR1 LGHNT, CDR2 FRNRAP. This CDR3 is built from 12 residues. The ends were cut back, 3 bases at V and 6 bases at J, with 8 bases in the middle.

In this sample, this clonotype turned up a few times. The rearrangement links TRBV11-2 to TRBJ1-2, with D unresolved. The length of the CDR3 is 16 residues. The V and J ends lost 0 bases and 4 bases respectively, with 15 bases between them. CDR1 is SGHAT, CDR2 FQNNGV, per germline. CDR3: CASSLDPAGLVYGYTF. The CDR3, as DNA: TGTGCCAGCAGCTTAGATCCGGCGGGTCTGGTCTATGGCTACACCTTC.

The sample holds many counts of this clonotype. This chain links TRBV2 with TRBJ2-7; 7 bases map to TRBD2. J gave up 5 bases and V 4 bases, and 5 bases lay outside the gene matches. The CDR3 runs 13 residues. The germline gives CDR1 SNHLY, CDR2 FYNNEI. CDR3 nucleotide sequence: TGTGCCAGCAGTGGGGAGGCGGGAGACGAGCAGTACTTC. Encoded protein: CASSGEAGDEQYF.

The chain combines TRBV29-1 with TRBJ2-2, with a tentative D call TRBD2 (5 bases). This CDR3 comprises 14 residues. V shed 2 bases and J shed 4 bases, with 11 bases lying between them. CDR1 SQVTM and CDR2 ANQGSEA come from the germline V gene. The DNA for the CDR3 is TGCAGCGTTGAAATACTAGATCTCACCGGGGAGCTGTTTTTT. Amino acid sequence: CSVEILDLTGELFF.

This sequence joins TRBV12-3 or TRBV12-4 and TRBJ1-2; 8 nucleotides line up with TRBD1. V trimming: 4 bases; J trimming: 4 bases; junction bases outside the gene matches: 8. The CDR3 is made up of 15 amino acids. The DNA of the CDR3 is TGTGCCAGCAGTTCGATACAGGGGGTCGGCTATGGCTACACCTTC. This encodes CASSSIQGVGYGYTF.

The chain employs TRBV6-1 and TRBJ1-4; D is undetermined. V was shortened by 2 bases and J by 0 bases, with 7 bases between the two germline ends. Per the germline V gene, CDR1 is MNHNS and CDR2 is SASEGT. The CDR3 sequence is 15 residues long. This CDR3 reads CASSEQDTTNEKLFF. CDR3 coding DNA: TGTGCCAGCAGTGAACAGGATACAACTAATGAAAAACTGTTTTTT.

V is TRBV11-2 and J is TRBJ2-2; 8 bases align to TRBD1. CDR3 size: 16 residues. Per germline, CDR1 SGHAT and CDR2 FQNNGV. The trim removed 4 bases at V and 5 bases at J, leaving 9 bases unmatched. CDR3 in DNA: TGTGCCAGCAGCTCCAACAGGGGGAGATGGACCGGGGAGCTGTTTTTT. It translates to CASSSNRGRWTGELFF.

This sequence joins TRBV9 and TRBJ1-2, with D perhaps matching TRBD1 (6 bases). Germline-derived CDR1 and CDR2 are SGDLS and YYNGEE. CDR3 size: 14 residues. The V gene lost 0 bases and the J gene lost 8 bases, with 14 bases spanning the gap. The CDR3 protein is CASSVAAQGRGYTF. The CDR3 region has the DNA TGTGCCAGCAGCGTAGCTGCACAGGGTCGGGGCTACACCTTC.

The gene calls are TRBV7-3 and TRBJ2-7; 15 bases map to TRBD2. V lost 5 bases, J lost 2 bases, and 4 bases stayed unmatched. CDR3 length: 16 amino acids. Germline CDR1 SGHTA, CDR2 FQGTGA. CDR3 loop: CASSRWTSGRAYEQYF. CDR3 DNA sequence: TGTGCCAGCAGCCGCTGGACTAGCGGGAGGGCCTACGAGCAGTACTTC.

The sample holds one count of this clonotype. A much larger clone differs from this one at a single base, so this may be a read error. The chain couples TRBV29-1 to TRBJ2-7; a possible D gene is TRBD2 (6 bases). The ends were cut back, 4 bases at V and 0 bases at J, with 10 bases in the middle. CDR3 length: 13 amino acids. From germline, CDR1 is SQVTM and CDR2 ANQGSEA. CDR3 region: CSVGGGASYEQYF. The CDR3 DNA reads TGCAGCGTTGGGGGCGGGGCCTCCTACGAGCAGTACTTC.

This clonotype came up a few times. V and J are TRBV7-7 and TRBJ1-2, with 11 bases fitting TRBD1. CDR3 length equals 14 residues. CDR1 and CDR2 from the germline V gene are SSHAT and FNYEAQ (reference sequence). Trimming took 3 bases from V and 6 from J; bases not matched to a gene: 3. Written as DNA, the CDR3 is TGTGCCAGCAGCTTGGACAGGGGGCTGGATGGCTACACCTTC. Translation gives CASSLDRGLDGYTF.

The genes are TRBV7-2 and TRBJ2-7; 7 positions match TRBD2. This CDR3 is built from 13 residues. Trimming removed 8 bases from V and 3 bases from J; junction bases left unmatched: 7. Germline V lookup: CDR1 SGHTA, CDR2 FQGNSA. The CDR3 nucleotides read TGTGCCAGCTCAGCGGGACGACTCTACGAGCAGTACTTC. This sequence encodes CASSAGRLYEQYF. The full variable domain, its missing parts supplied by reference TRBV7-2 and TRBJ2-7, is GAGVSQSPSNKVTEKGKDVELRCDPISGHTALYWYRQSLGQGLEFLIYFQGNSAPDKSGLPSDRFSAERTGGSVSTLTIQRTQQEDSAVYLCASSAGRLYEQYFGPGTRLTVT.

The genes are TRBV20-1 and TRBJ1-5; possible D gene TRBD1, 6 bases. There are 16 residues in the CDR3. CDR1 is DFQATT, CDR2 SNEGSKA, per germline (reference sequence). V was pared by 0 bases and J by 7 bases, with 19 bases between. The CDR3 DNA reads TGCAGTGCTAGAGATCTCCACAGGGATACGGGACAGCCCCAGCATTTT. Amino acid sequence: CSARDLHRDTGQPQHF.

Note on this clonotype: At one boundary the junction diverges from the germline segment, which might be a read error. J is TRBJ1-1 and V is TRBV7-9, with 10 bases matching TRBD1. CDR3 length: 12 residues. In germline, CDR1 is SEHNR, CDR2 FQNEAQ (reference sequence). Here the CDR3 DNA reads TGTGCCGGCAGCTGGGACAGGGGCAAAGCTTTCTTT. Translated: CAGSWDRGKAFF.

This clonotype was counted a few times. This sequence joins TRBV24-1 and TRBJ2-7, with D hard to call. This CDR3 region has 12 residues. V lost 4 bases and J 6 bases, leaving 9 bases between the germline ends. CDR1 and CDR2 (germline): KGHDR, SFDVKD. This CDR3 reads CATSDRESEQYF. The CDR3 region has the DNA TGTGCCACCAGTGACCGCGAATCCGAGCAGTACTTC.

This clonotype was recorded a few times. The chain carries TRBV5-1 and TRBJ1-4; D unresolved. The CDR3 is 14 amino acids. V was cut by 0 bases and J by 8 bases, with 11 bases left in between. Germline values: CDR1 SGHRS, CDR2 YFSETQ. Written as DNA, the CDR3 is TGCGCCAGCAGCTTGGGAGACATGGGCGAAAAACTGTTTTTT. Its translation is CASSLGDMGEKLFF.

The CDR3 sequence: CASSLEGVEQFF. CDR3 nucleotides: TGTGCCAGCAGCTTAGAGGGGGTTGAGCAGTTCTTC. The chain carries TRBV11-2 and TRBJ2-1; tentatively, D is TRBD1 or TRBD2 (5 bases each). V lost 0 bases and J 9 bases, leaving 6 bases between the germline ends. The CDR3 extends over 12 amino acids. CDR1 and CDR2 (germline): SGHAT, FQNNGV.

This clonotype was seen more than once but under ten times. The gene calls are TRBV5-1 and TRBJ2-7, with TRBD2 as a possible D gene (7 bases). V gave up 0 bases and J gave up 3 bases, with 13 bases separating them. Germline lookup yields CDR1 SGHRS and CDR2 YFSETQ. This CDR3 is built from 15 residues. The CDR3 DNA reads TGCGCCAGCAGCTTGGGGGGGCGGGAGTTCTACGAGCAGTACTTC. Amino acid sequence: CASSLGGREFYEQYF.

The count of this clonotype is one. The CDR3, as DNA: TGTGCCAGTAAGCCTCAGTGGTCAACTAATGAAAAACTGTTTTTT. It encodes CASKPQWSTNEKLFF. V and J are TRBV19 and TRBJ1-4, with D unresolved. V was pared by 7 bases and J by 0 bases, with 12 bases between. The CDR3 length is 15 residues. Germline lookup yields CDR1 LNHDA and CDR2 SQIVND (reference sequence). Supplemented by reference TRBV19 and TRBJ1-4, the full variable domain reads DGGITQSPKYLFRKEGQNVTLSCEQNLNHDAMYWYRQDPGQGLRLIYYSQIVNDFQKGDIAEGYSVSREKKESFPLTVTSAQKNPTAFYLCASKPQWSTNEKLFFGSGTQLSVL.

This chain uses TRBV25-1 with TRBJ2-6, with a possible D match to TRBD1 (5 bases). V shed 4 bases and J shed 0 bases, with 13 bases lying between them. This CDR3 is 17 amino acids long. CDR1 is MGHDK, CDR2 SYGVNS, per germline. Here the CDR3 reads CASSAGHGRSGANVLTF. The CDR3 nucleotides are TGTGCCAGCAGTGCCGGACACGGACGCTCTGGGGCCAACGTCCTGACTTTC.

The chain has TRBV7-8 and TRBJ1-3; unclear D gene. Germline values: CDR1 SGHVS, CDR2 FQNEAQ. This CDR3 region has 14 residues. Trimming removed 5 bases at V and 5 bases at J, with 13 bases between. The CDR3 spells CASSHSAGRNTIYF. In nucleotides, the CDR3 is TGTGCCAGCAGCCACTCAGCGGGCAGAAACACCATATATTTT. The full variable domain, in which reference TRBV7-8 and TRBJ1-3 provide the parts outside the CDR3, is GAGVSQSPRYKVAKRGQDVALRCDPISGHVSLFWYQQALGQGPEFLTYFQNEAQLDKSGLPSDRFFAERPEGSVSTLKIQRTQQEDSAVYLCASSHSAGRNTIYFGEGSWLTVV.

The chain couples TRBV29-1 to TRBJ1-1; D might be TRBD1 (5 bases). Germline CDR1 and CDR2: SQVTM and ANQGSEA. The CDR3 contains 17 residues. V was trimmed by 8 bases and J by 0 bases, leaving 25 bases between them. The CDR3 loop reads CSPEGSGQAGLNTEAFF. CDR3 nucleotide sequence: TGCAGCCCGGAGGGGTCGGGGCAAGCGGGGTTGAACACTGAAGCTTTCTTT.

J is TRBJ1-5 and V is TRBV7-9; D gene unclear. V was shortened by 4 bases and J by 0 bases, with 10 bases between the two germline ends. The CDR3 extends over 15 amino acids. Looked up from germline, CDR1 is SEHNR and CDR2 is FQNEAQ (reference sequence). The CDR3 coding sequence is TGTGCCAGCAGCTCAACTATCGTTAGCAATCAGCCCCAGCATTTT. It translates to CASSSTIVSNQPQHF.